The rows below give T cell receptor beta chains drawn from one sample of a study of shared clonotypes between healthy human individuals. Repertoires were generated with immunoSEQ multiplex PCR, while TCRdb's copy carries only in-frame clones and drops some. The table shows roughly 500,000 clones, with 70% to 80% occurring only once. The source material was PBMCs. The receptors were gathered from a woman in her thirties or forties in good health. Some clones in this sample may be carry-over from other donors' samples. Both conserved end residues are part of each CDR3. D genes are given only for firm matches. Expanded clones are given a class, and other clones once, few, many or no size at all.

j_call	clone_size	cdr3_length	d_call	v_call	cdr3_aa	cdr3_nt
TRBJ2-1	.	14	.	TRBV2	CASSGRLSGGEQFF	TGTGCCAGCAGTGGGAGACTTTCAGGGGGGGAGCAGTTCTTC
TRBJ1-4	.	12	.	TRBV30	CAWRRDNEKLFF	TGTGCCTGGAGGAGGGATAATGAAAAACTGTTTTTT
TRBJ2-4	.	12	TRBD1	TRBV2	CASSWDRYIQYF	TGTGCCAGCAGTTGGGACAGATACATTCAGTACTTC
TRBJ1-5	.	14	TRBD1	TRBV6-6	CASSIDRDLSTQHF	TGTGCCAGCAGTATAGACAGGGATCTCTCGACCCAGCATTTT
TRBJ1-4	once	14	.	TRBV28	CASTLQAINEKLFF	TGTGCCAGCACTCTCCAGGCGATTAATGAAAAACTGTTTTTT
TRBJ2-5	.	14	TRBD2	TRBV5-1	CASSLGLALETQYF	TGCGCCAGCAGCTTGGGACTAGCGCTAGAGACCCAGTACTTC
TRBJ2-7	.	13	.	TRBV2	CASTRTVPYEQYF	TGTGCCAGTACCAGGACAGTCCCCTACGAGCAGTACTTC
TRBJ1-1	.	13	.	TRBV5-1	CATGPRDGNEAFF	TGCGCCACTGGCCCACGGGACGGTAATGAAGCTTTCTTT
TRBJ2-1	.	14	.	TRBV9	CASSVQSASDEQFF	TGTGCCAGCAGCGTACAGTCTGCCAGCGATGAGCAGTTCTTC
TRBJ2-3	.	12	.	TRBV11-3	CASSGVTDTQYF	TGTGCCTCCTCCGGGGTGACAGATACGCAGTATTTT
TRBJ1-5	.	15	TRBD1	TRBV4-3	CASSQDRTTYQPQHF	TGCGCCAGCAGCCAGGACAGGACCACCTATCAGCCCCAGCATTTT
TRBJ2-3	.	15	TRBD2	TRBV5-1	CASSLTSGITDTQYF	TGCGCCAGCAGCTTAACTAGCGGGATAACAGATACGCAGTATTTT
TRBJ1-5	many	16	TRBD1	TRBV7-2	CASSLAFTGGDQPQHF	TGTGCCAGCAGCTTAGCTTTTACAGGGGGCGATCAGCCCCAGCATTTT
TRBJ1-1	.	12	.	TRBV19	CASSMGLTEAFF	TGTGCCAGTAGTATGGGCCTCACTGAAGCTTTCTTT